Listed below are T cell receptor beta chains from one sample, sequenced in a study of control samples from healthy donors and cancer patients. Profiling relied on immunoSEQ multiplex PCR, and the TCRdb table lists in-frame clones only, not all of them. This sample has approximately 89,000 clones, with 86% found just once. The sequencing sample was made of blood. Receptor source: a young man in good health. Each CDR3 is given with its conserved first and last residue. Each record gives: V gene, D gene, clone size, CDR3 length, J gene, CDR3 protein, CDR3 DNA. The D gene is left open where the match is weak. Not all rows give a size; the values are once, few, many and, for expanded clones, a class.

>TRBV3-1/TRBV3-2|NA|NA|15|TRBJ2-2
CASSPSQGLVGELFF
TGTGCCAGCAGCCCCTCACAGGGTTTAGTCGGGGAGCTGTTTTTT
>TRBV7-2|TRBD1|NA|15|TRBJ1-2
CASSPLDRALYGYTF
TGTGCCAGCAGCCCCCTGGACAGGGCCCTCTATGGCTACACCTTC
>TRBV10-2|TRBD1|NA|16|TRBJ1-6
CASNRQGEAYNSPLHF
TGCGCCAGCAACCGACAGGGCGAGGCCTATAATTCACCCCTCCACTTT
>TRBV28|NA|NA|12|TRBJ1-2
CASRRQVYGYTF
TGTGCCAGCAGGAGACAGGTCTATGGCTACACCTTC
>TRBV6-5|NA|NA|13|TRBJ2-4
CASSSQGGANQYF
TGTGCCAGCAGTAGTCAGGGTGGGGCTAATCAGTACTTC
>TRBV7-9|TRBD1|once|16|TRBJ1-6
CASSSGQGPYNSPLHF
TGTGCCAGCAGCTCCGGACAGGGACCGTATAATTCACCCCTCCACTTT
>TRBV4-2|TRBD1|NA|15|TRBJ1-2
CASSQARTGSTGYTF
TGTGCCAGCAGCCAAGCCCGGACAGGATCGACTGGCTACACCTTC
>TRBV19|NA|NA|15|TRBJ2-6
CASSIALSGANVLTF
TGTGCCAGTAGTATAGCCCTCTCTGGGGCCAACGTCCTGACTTTC
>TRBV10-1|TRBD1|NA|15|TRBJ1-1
CASSTTGQGETEAFF
TGCGCCAGCAGTACCACGGGACAGGGGGAAACTGAAGCTTTCTTT
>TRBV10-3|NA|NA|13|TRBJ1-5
CAISRDTNQPQHF
TGTGCCATCAGCCGGGACACCAATCAGCCCCAGCATTTT
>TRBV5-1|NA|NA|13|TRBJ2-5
CASSLGQGETQYF
TGCGCCAGCAGCTTGGGCCAGGGGGAGACCCAGTACTTC
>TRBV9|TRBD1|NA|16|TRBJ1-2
CASSPNSQGEKNGYTF
TGTGCCAGCAGCCCGAATTCCCAGGGGGAGAAAAATGGCTACACCTTC
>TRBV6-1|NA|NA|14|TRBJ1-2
CASSEEGRAYGYTF
TGTGCCAGCAGTGAAGAGGGCAGGGCCTATGGCTACACCTTC
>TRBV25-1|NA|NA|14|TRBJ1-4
CASSGQVELGKLFF
TGTGCCAGCAGTGGACAGGTGGAGTTGGGAAAACTGTTTTTT
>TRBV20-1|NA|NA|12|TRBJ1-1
CSASRGVGEAFF
TGCAGTGCTAGTAGGGGGGTTGGTGAAGCTTTCTTT
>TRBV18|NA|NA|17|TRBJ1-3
CASSPPFGQPSGNTIYF
TGTGCCAGCTCACCACCCTTCGGACAGCCCTCTGGAAACACCATATATTTT
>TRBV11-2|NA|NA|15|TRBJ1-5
CASSLDYFSNQPQHF
TGTGCCAGCAGCTTAGACTACTTTAGCAATCAGCCCCAGCATTTT
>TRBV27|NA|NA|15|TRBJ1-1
CASSTHRVGNTEAFF
TGTGCCAGCAGTACCCACAGGGTGGGGAACACTGAAGCTTTCTTT
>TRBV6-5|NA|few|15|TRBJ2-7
CASSYSAGLTYEQYF
TGTGCCAGCAGTTACTCGGCAGGGTTAACCTACGAGCAGTACTTC
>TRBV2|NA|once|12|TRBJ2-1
CASKGSYNEQFF
TGTGCCAGCAAGGGCAGCTACAATGAGCAGTTCTTC
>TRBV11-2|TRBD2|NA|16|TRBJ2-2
CASSLLAGGNTGELFF
TGTGCCAGCAGCCTACTAGCGGGGGGGAACACCGGGGAGCTGTTTTTT
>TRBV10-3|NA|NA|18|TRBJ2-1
CAISEKTVLRPSYNEQFF
TGTGCCATCAGTGAGAAGACCGTCCTTCGACCCTCCTACAATGAGCAGTTCTTC
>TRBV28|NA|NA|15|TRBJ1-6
CASSPGSVYNSPLHF
TGTGCCAGCAGTCCAGGGAGCGTCTATAATTCACCCCTCCACTTT
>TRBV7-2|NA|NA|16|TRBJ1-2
CASSLDRARSDYGYTF
TGTGCCAGCAGCTTAGACAGGGCCCGGAGTGACTATGGCTACACCTTC
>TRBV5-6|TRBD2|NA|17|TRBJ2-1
CASSILAGGSSYNEQFF
TGTGCCAGCAGCATACTAGCGGGGGGAAGCTCCTACAATGAGCAGTTCTTC
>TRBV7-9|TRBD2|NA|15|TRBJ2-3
CASSLLAGGPDTQYF
TGTGCCAGCAGCCTACTAGCGGGGGGGCCAGATACGCAGTATTTT
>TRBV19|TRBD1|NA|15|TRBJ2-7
CASASIGTGGYEQYF
TGTGCCAGTGCTAGTATTGGGACAGGAGGCTACGAGCAGTACTTC
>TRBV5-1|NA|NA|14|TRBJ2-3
CASSFGPSADTQYF
TGCGCCAGCAGCTTTGGACCGAGCGCAGATACGCAGTATTTT
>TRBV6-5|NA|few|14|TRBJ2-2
CASSYFQNTGELFF
TGTGCCAGCAGTTACTTCCAGAACACCGGGGAGCTGTTTTTT
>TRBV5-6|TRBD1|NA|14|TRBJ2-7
CASSREGQPYEQYF
TGTGCCAGCAGCCGCGAGGGACAGCCCTACGAGCAGTACTTC
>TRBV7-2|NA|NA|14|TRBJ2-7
CASSLERKTGEQYF
TGTGCCAGCAGCTTAGAAAGAAAGACAGGCGAGCAGTACTTC
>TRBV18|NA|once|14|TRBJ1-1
CASSLVKGGTEAFF
TGTGCCAGCTCCCTCGTGAAGGGGGGCACTGAAGCTTTCTTT
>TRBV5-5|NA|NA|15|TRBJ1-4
CASSRGSEENEKLFF
TGTGCCAGCAGTCGTGGGTCAGAGGAAAATGAAAAACTGTTTTTT
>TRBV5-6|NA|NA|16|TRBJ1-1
CASSLVGGRPLAEAFF
TGTGCCAGCAGCTTGGTAGGAGGGAGACCCCTTGCTGAAGCTTTCTTT
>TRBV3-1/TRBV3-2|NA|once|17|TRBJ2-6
CASSPRGTISGANVLTF
TGTGCCAGCAGCCCGCGTGGCACCATCTCTGGGGCCAACGTCCTGACTTTC
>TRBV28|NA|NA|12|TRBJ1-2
CASSLFGTGYTF
TGTGCCAGCAGTTTGTTTGGGACGGGCTACACCTTC
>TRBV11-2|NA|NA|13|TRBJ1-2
CASSSSGLYGYTF
TGTGCCAGCAGCTCCTCCGGCCTCTATGGCTACACCTTC
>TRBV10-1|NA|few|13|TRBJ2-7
CASSESSGYEQYF
TGCGCCAGCAGTGAGTCTTCGGGATACGAGCAGTACTTC
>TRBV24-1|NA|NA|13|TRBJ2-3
CATGPSSTDTQYF
TGTGCCACCGGCCCTTCGTCCACGGATACGCAGTATTTT
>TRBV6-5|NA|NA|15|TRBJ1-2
CASSYSMVGPGGYTF
TGTGCCAGCAGTTACTCAATGGTGGGGCCCGGTGGCTACACCTTC
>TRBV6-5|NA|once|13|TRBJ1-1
CASSRTTDIEAFF
TGTGCCAGCAGCCGTACGACAGATATTGAAGCTTTCTTT
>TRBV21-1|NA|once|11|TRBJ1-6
CASSKGWGVHF
TGTGCCAGCAGCAAAGGGTGGGGGGTCCACTTT
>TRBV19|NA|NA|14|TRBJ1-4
CASINGGTNEKLFF
TGTGCCAGTATCAACGGGGGAACTAATGAAAAACTGTTTTTT
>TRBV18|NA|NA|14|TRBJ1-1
CASSPGPKNTEAFF
TGTGCCAGCTCACCAGGGCCGAAGAACACTGAAGCTTTCTTT
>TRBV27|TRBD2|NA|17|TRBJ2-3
CASSLSGSGGAKDTQYF
TGTGCCAGCAGTTTATCCGGTAGCGGGGGGGCAAAAGATACGCAGTATTTT
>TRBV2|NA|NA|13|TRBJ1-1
CASSVKGSTEAFF
TGTGCCAGCAGTGTCAAGGGGTCCACTGAAGCTTTCTTT
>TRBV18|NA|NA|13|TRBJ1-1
CASSPPERTEAFF
TGTGCCAGCTCACCACCGGAACGCACTGAAGCTTTCTTT
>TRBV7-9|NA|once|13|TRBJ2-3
CASSPKSADTQYF
TGTGCCAGCAGTCCGAAATCCGCGGATACGCAGTATTTT
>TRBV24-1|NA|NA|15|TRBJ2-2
CATSARKGNTGELFF
TGTGCCACCAGTGCGAGGAAGGGGAACACCGGGGAGCTGTTTTTT
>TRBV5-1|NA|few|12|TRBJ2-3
CASSLVGDAQYF
TGCGCCAGCAGCTTGGTTGGAGACGCGCAGTATTTT
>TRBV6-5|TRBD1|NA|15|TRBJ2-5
CASSPWTGGMETQYF
TGTGCCAGCAGTCCGTGGACAGGGGGCATGGAGACCCAGTACTTC
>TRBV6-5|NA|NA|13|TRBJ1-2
CASKSGRNYGYTF
TGTGCCAGCAAATCAGGCAGGAACTATGGCTACACCTTC